Listed below are T cell receptor beta chains from one sample, sequenced in a study of blood T cells in healthy people across ages. TCRdb re-analysed the 5' RACE reads in MiXCR, keeping a single row per CDR3 protein. This repertoire shows about 1.6 million distinct CDR3 sequences, around 35% found once; its top ten account for around 11%. Sequenced input: blood. These receptors were taken from a woman aged 25 to 39 in good health. Both conserved end residues are part of each CDR3. Each record gives: clone size, V gene, J gene, D gene, CDR3 protein, CDR3 DNA. A D gene is named only where the DNA matches it firmly. The listing skips clone size in some rows; elsewhere it reads once, few, many or a size class.

NA,TRBV27,TRBJ2-1,TRBD2,CVRLAGGKDAEQFF,TGTGTTCGACTAGCGGGAGGGAAAGATGCTGAGCAGTTCTTC
many,TRBV28,TRBJ2-7,NA,CASSLLGASVEQYF,TGTGCCAGCAGTTTATTAGGGGCCAGTGTGGAGCAGTACTTC
NA,TRBV4-2,TRBJ2-7,TRBD2,CASSSPWREGHGNKQYF,TGTGCCAGCAGCTCCCCGTGGCGGGAGGGCCATGGTAACAAGCAGTACTTC
NA,TRBV4-1,TRBJ1-5,NA,CASSQGRSSNQPQHF,TGCGCCAGCAGCCAAGGACGGAGTAGCAATCAGCCCCAGCATTTT
few,TRBV20-1,TRBJ2-5,NA,CSPLHMQETQYF,TGCAGTCCTCTCCATATGCAAGAGACCCAGTACTTC
many,TRBV10-3,TRBJ2-3,TRBD2,CAISRTSGGGDTQYF,TGTGCCATCAGTCGGACTAGCGGGGGTGGAGATACGCAGTATTTT
few,TRBV20-1,TRBJ2-7,NA,CSAIFNPGPSYHEQYF,TGCAGTGCTATTTTTAACCCGGGACCCTCGTACCACGAGCAGTACTTC
NA,TRBV10-3,TRBJ1-5,TRBD1,CATGGDRDVSGENQPQHF,TGTGCCACGGGTGGGGACAGGGATGTCAGTGGAGAGAATCAGCCCCAGCATTTT
NA,TRBV7-9,TRBJ1-2,NA,CACSASGWDGYTF,TGTGCCTGCAGCGCCTCCGGGTGGGATGGCTACACCTTC
NA,TRBV6-5,TRBJ1-1,NA,CASSYVRGTEAFF,TGTGCCAGCAGTTACGTCAGGGGAACTGAAGCTTTCTTT
NA,TRBV6-2/TRBV6-3,TRBJ2-7,TRBD2,CASSLLNLLASGGRPYEQYF,TGTGCCAGCAGTTTACTTAACCTTCTCGCTAGCGGGGGGCGTCCCTACGAGCAGTACTTC
NA,TRBV20-1,TRBJ1-1,NA,CSARERRGGTEAFF,TGCAGTGCTAGAGAAAGGAGGGGAGGCACTGAAGCTTTCTTT
NA,TRBV7-9,TRBJ2-1,NA,CASSKFPSSEPYNEQFF,TGTGCCAGCAGCAAATTCCCCTCGAGTGAGCCCTACAATGAGCAGTTCTTC
few,TRBV28,TRBJ2-7,TRBD2,CASSVPLSLTSAARYEQYF,TGTGCCAGCAGTGTCCCCCTATCCCTAACTAGCGCGGCGCGGTACGAGCAGTACTTC
NA,TRBV20-1,TRBJ2-5,NA,CSARGPGETQYF,TGCAGTGCTAGAGGGCCCGGAGAGACCCAGTACTTC
NA,TRBV6-6,TRBJ1-6,TRBD1,CASSDQGGQTPLHF,TGTGCCAGCAGTGACCAGGGGGGACAGACACCCCTCCACTTT
once,TRBV9,TRBJ2-2,NA,CASSASGSPNTGELFF,TGTGCCAGCAGTGCCTCAGGGAGCCCGAACACCGGGGAGCTGTTTTTT
NA,TRBV5-1,TRBJ2-3,NA,CASSLDAYTTDTQYF,TGCGCCAGCAGCTTGGACGCGTATACCACAGATACGCAGTATTTT
NA,TRBV5-6,TRBJ2-7,NA,CASSLADVEQYF,TGTGCCAGCAGCTTGGCAGATGTCGAGCAGTACTTC
NA,TRBV4-1,TRBJ1-2,NA,CASSHQTRPYSGYTF,TGCGCCAGCAGCCACCAGACGAGACCCTATTCGGGCTACACCTTC
NA,TRBV10-3,TRBJ1-5,NA,CAISESGAGNQPQHF,TGTGCCATCAGTGAGTCGGGGGCAGGCAATCAGCCCCAGCATTTT
NA,TRBV12-5,TRBJ2-5,NA,CASGSTDGKETQYF,TGTGCTAGTGGCTCCACGGACGGAAAAGAGACCCAGTACTTC
NA,TRBV5-4,TRBJ2-3,TRBD2,CASSALAEGFTDTQYF,TGTGCCAGCAGTGCTCTAGCGGAGGGATTCACAGATACGCAGTATTTT
NA,TRBV19,TRBJ2-7,TRBD1,CASSIGTGILYEQYF,TGTGCCAGTAGTATCGGGACAGGGATTCTCTACGAGCAGTACTTC
few,TRBV5-6,TRBJ2-3,TRBD1,CASSWGDRVADTQYF,TGTGCCAGCAGCTGGGGGGACAGGGTTGCAGATACGCAGTATTTT
few,TRBV7-9,TRBJ1-2,NA,CASSLDGPSNYGYTF,TGTGCCAGCAGCTTAGACGGGCCGTCTAACTATGGCTACACCTTC
NA,TRBV27,TRBJ2-1,NA,CASSLRAGHYNEQFF,TGTGCCAGCAGTTTAAGGGCGGGCCACTACAATGAGCAGTTCTTC
few,TRBV4-2,TRBJ2-7,NA,CASSRKGGGLTGEQYF,TGTGCCAGCAGCCGAAAAGGGGGGGGACTAACAGGCGAGCAGTACTTC
NA,TRBV3-1,TRBJ2-2,NA,CASSRGQLNTGELFF,TGTGCCAGCAGCCGAGGACAGTTGAACACCGGGGAGCTGTTTTTT
few,TRBV2,TRBJ1-5,NA,CASSGGRTALGNQPQHF,TGTGCCAGCAGTGGGGGTCGGACGGCCTTAGGCAATCAGCCCCAGCATTTT
NA,TRBV5-1,TRBJ2-2,NA,CASSLDPAGATGELFF,TGCGCCAGCAGCTTGGATCCAGCGGGTGCCACCGGGGAGCTGTTTTTT
few,TRBV20-1,TRBJ2-3,NA,CSAPQGSTDTQYF,TGCAGTGCTCCCCAGGGGAGCACAGATACGCAGTATTTT
NA,TRBV11-2,TRBJ2-7,NA,CASSLPLRPPYEQYF,TGTGCCAGCAGCTTACCCCTTAGACCGCCCTACGAGCAGTACTTC
few,TRBV4-2,TRBJ2-7,NA,CASSQDTVVSYEQYF,TGTGCCAGCAGCCAAGATACGGTGGTCTCCTACGAGCAGTACTTC
NA,TRBV20-1,TRBJ1-2,TRBD1,CSAGGGDRGYGYTF,TGCAGTGCTGGTGGGGGAGACAGGGGCTATGGCTACACCTTC
NA,TRBV11-1,TRBJ2-5,TRBD2,CASSLIGVTLASGYQETQYF,TGTGCCAGCAGCTTAATAGGCGTAACTCTGGCTAGCGGTTACCAAGAGACCCAGTACTTC
NA,TRBV27,TRBJ1-1,NA,CASRTVLNTEAFF,TGTGCCAGTAGGACGGTATTGAACACTGAAGCTTTCTTT
few,TRBV11-3,TRBJ1-1,NA,CASSFRRARSFF,TGTGCCAGCAGCTTCCGGAGAGCCAGGTCTTTCTTT
NA,TRBV5-1,TRBJ1-1,TRBD1,CASSWGQVNMNTEAFF,TGCGCCAGCAGCTGGGGACAGGTTAACATGAACACTGAAGCTTTCTTT
NA,TRBV28,TRBJ2-1,TRBD2,CASSPPSGRAYNEQFF,TGTGCCAGCAGCCCACCTAGCGGCAGGGCTTACAATGAGCAGTTCTTC
NA,TRBV5-1,TRBJ2-6,NA,CASSWDTRADVLTF,TGCGCCAGCAGCTGGGATACACGGGCCGACGTCCTGACTTTC
few,TRBV6-1,TRBJ2-1,TRBD2,CASKSWSGSSYNEQFF,TGTGCCAGCAAATCCTGGAGCGGGAGCTCCTACAATGAGCAGTTCTTC
few,TRBV4-1,TRBJ1-1,TRBD1,CASSQGDRGVRSTEAFF,TGCGCCAGCAGCCAAGGGGACAGGGGAGTTCGGAGCACTGAAGCTTTCTTT
few,TRBV3-1,TRBJ1-5,TRBD1,CASSRGTGGPEYSNQPQHF,TGTGCCAGCAGCCGAGGGACAGGGGGCCCGGAATATAGCAATCAGCCCCAGCATTTT